This T cell receptor beta chain appears in the sequencing data of a study of response to subunit inactivated influenza vaccine. General study points: Authors suggested seasonal influenza vaccinations each recruit few new T cells.

This clonotype was detected a few times. The antigen is undetermined. Each CDR3 protein is one row after TCRdb ran MiXCR on the RT-PCR reads. The sample holds fewer than 700,000 distinct CDR3 sequences, under 15% seen once. The sample consisted of PBMCs from blood, taken around seven weeks after vaccination. The sequence was collected from a man aged 50-60 years who received an inactivated influenza vaccine.

The CDR3 region is CASGAGGFNEQFF. For the CDR3, the DNA is TGTGCCAGCGGGGCAGGGGGATTCAATGAGCAGTTCTTC. V is TRBV6-1 and J is TRBJ2-1, with 7 bases lining up with TRBD1. Germline loops: CDR1 MNHNS, CDR2 SASEGT. Losses at the gene ends were 8 bases for V and 6 bases for J; bases not matched to a gene: 7. There are 13 residues in the CDR3.